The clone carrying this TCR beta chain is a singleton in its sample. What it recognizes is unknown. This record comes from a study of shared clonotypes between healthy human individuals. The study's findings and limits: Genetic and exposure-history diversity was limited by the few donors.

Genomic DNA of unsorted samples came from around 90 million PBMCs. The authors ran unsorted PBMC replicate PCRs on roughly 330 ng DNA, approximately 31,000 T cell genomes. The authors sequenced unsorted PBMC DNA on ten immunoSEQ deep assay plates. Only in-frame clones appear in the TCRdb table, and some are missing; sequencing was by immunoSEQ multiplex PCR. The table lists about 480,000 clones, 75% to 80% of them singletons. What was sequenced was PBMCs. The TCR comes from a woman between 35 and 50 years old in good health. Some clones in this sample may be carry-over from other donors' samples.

The CDR3 loop is CASTSTSGEYTQYF. CDR3 sequence (DNA): TGTGCCAGCACCTCGACTAGCGGGGAGTATACGCAGTATTTT. The V call is TRBV13, the J call TRBJ2-3; 11 bases fit TRBD2. V trimming: 7 bases; J trimming: 7 bases; junction bases outside the gene matches: 7. Germline V lookup: CDR1 PRHDT, CDR2 FYEKMQ (reference sequence). CDR3 length equals 14 residues.